The 5 T cell receptor beta chains below come from one sample, sequenced in a study of cytomegalovirus exposure and HLA in healthy donors. In the PCR, 60 Vbeta and 13 Jbeta primers were used. Repertoires were generated with immunoSEQ multiplex PCR, while TCRdb's copy carries only in-frame clones and drops some. The sample carries about 180,000 clones, less than 80% recorded once. The specimen sequenced was PBMCs. Receptor source: a woman aged 40 to 50 in good health and CMV-seronegative.

The rearrangement links TRBV19 to TRBJ2-7; possibly TRBD2 for D (6 bases). Trimming took off 6 bases at V and 2 bases at J, with 23 bases between the two ends. There are 17 residues in the CDR3. Germline V gives CDR1 LNHDA, CDR2 SQIVND (reference sequence). In DNA form, the CDR3 reads TGTGCCAGTAGACGGGGAGGCACAGCCCTAACCCCCTACGAGCAGTACTTC. Residues: CASRRGGTALTPYEQYF.

V and J are TRBV15 and TRBJ2-7; 11 positions agree with TRBD1. This CDR3 is 15 amino acids long. Germline CDR1 LNHNV, CDR2 YYDKDF (reference sequence). The junction had 6 bases not matched to a gene; V was cut back by 3 bases and J by 5 bases. The CDR3 spells CATSRGDRGNDEQYF. CDR3 bases: TGTGCCACCAGCAGGGGGGACAGGGGGAACGACGAGCAGTACTTC.

The CDR3, as DNA: TGCAGCGTGGGGACTAGCGGTACCTACGAGCAGTACTTC. It yields the protein CSVGTSGTYEQYF. The chain combines TRBV29-1 with TRBJ2-7; 11 bases fit TRBD2. There are 13 residues in the CDR3. Germline CDR1 SQVTM, CDR2 ANQGSEA. Trimming cost V 6 bases and J 2 bases; bases outside gene matches: 3.

This chain uses TRBV13 with TRBJ2-7; TRBD1 might be the D (6 bases). The germline V gene encodes CDR1 PRHDT and CDR2 FYEKMQ (reference sequence). This CDR3 spans 14 amino acids. Trimming cost V 3 bases and J 2 bases, with 11 bases left between them. The CDR3 loop reads CASSFRGPTYEQYF. CDR3 nucleotides: TGTGCCAGCAGCTTCAGGGGCCCCACCTACGAGCAGTACTTC.

This clone was counted between two and nine times. V is TRBV6-1 and J is TRBJ1-1; TRBD1 agrees at 10 bases. V lost 10 bases, J lost 4 bases, and 9 bases stayed unmatched. Germline-derived CDR1 and CDR2 are MNHNS and SASEGT. The CDR3 runs 14 residues. The CDR3 reads CATDRDRGGTEAFF. CDR3 bases: TGTGCCACCGACCGGGACAGGGGAGGCACTGAAGCTTTCTTT.